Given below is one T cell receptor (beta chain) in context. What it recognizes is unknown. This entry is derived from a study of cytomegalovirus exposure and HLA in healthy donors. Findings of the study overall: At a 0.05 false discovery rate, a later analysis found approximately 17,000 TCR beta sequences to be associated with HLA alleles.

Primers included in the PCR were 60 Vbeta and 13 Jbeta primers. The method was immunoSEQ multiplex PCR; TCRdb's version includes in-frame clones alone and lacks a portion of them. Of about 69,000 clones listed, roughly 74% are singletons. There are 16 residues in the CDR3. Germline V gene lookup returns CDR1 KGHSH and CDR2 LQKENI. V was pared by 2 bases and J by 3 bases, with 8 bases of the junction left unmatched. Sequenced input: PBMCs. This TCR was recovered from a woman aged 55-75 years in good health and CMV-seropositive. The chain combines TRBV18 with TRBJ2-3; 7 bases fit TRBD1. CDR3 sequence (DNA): TGTGCCAGCTCACCAGTACAGGGGTTAGGAACAGATACGCAGTATTTT. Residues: CASSPVQGLGTDTQYF.